The 32 T cell receptor beta chains below were found in one sample sequenced in a study of T cell changes during pregnancy in multiple sclerosis (dated by TCRdb to between 2018 and 2020). The library came from the immunoSEQ multiplex PCR assay. The immuneACCESS repertoire file appears here via TCRdb, limited to in-frame rearrangements. These files lack a portion of the clones; in checked studies, under half of the deficit traces to unresolved V genes, and the cause of the others is not known. The sample table records under 80,000 clones; around 94% of these occur just once. The ten largest clonotypes hold 0.58% of the sample. The starting material was peripheral blood, obtained in the third trimester of pregnancy. These receptor sequences come from a female donor with multiple sclerosis, enrolled in a pregnancy study.

The chain is built from TRBV27 and TRBJ1-1, with a possible D match to TRBD1 (5 bases). Trimming took 3 bases from V and 1 from J, leaving 6 bases between them. This CDR3 region has 13 residues. Germline CDR1 and CDR2: MNHEY and SMNVEV (reference sequence). The CDR3 reads CASSFQGNTEAFF. The CDR3 coding sequence is TGTGCCAGCAGTTTTCAGGGGAACACTGAAGCTTTCTTT.

The chain has TRBV21-1 and TRBJ2-1; whether TRBD1, the table's D call, matches the DNA was not checked. TRBV21-1 is assigned pseudogene status. This CDR3 has 15 residues. CDR3 nucleotides: TGTGCCAGCAGCAAAGGGGACAGGGCCTGGGATGAGCAGTTCTTC. This sequence encodes CASSKGDRAWDEQFF.

This chain joins TRBV9 and TRBJ2-4, with 9 bases aligning to TRBD2. The germline CDR1 and CDR2 sequences are SGDLS and YYNGEE. J was trimmed by 1 base and V by 0 bases; bases with no gene match: 8. The CDR3 has 18 amino acids. This CDR3 is CASSVDSGGLGAKNIQYF. Written as DNA, the CDR3 is TGTGCCAGCAGCGTAGATAGCGGGGGCTTGGGGGCCAAAAACATTCAGTACTTC.

The chain uses TRBV6-5 and TRBJ1-5; D gene ambiguous. CDR1 and CDR2 from the germline V gene are MNHEY and SVGAGI. The CDR3 runs 14 residues. V was trimmed by 2 bases and J by 4 bases, leaving 9 bases between them. The CDR3 bases are TGTGCCAGCAGTTACCGCGGGGTTAATCAGCCCCAGCATTTT. Protein: CASSYRGVNQPQHF.

The chain combines TRBV30 with TRBJ2-2, with D tentatively TRBD1 (6 bases). Germline assignment: CDR1 GTSNPN and CDR2 SVGIG (reference sequence). V dropped 7 bases and J dropped 0 bases, with 15 bases sitting between them. This CDR3 spans 15 amino acids. CDR3 coding DNA: TGTGCCTTACGTGGACAGACGACGAACACCGGGGAGCTGTTTTTT. Amino acids: CALRGQTTNTGELFF.

The CDR3 nucleotides are TGTGCCAGCTCACAATTATCCAGGGAATCTGGAAACACCATATATTTT. Amino acids: CASSQLSRESGNTIYF. The chain employs TRBV18 and TRBJ1-3; D might be TRBD1 (5 bases). Trimming stripped 4 bases from V and 1 base from J, with 14 bases between. CDR1 and CDR2 from the germline V gene are KGHSH and LQKENI. This CDR3 contains 16 residues.

A remark on this clone: The junction and the germline gene differ at one end; a read error may be behind it. The chain employs TRBV7-9 and TRBJ1-4, with TRBD1 matching over 10 bases. Per germline, CDR1 SEHNR and CDR2 FQNEAQ (reference sequence). This CDR3 comprises 19 residues. The CDR3 DNA sequence: TGTGCCAGCAGCCTAGCCGACAGGGGGCTTATCCCAACTAATGAAAAACTGTTTTTT. Translated: CASSLADRGLIPTNEKLFF.

The genes are TRBV7-7 and TRBJ1-1, with no clear D. The V and J ends lost 1 base and 8 bases respectively, with 11 bases between them. Germline V lookup: CDR1 SSHAT, CDR2 FNYEAQ (reference sequence). There are 13 residues in the CDR3. CDR3 nucleotides: TGTGCCAGCAGCTTAGGGGCGGGGAGCGAAGCTTTCTTT. Protein: CASSLGAGSEAFF.

As for this clone: The sample contains more than one DNA sequence encoding this CDR3. CDR3 protein: CASSYRDTYQPQHF. CDR3 sequence (DNA): TGTGCCAGCAGCTACCGGGACACCTATCAGCCCCAGCATTTT. This chain connects TRBV6-6 to TRBJ1-5; possible D gene TRBD1, 6 bases. Germline values: CDR1 MNHNY, CDR2 SVGAGI (reference sequence). Trimming pared 6 bases from V and 5 bases from J, leaving 14 bases between. The CDR3 runs 14 residues.

The chain carries TRBV25-1 and TRBJ2-7; possibly TRBD2 for D (6 bases). The CDR3 is made up of 15 amino acids. Deletions cut 6 bases from V and 3 bases from J, with 18 bases between. Germline CDR1 reads MGHDK; CDR2 reads SYGVNS. The CDR3 region is CASSEVGGRSYEQYF. The CDR3 DNA reads as TGTGCCAGCAGCGAGGTGGGGGGAAGGAGCTACGAGCAGTACTTC.

This rearrangement joins TRBV19 to TRBJ1-2; weak D call: TRBD1 (5 bases). From germline, CDR1 is LNHDA and CDR2 SQIVND (reference sequence). This CDR3 has 14 amino acids. The V end was cut by 5 bases, the J end by 4 bases, with 14 bases between. For the CDR3, the DNA is TGTGCCAGTAGTCCGCGTGCCGGGGGCTATGGCTACACCTTC. This translates into CASSPRAGGYGYTF.

CDR3 amino acids: CASSIGTGMTEAFF. The DNA for the CDR3 is TGTGCCAGCAGCATCGGGACAGGGATGACTGAAGCTTTCTTT. The J gene is TRBJ1-1, the V gene TRBV21-1; the DNA was not compared with TRBD1, the D call given in the table. TRBV21-1 is classified as a pseudogene. This CDR3 region has 14 residues.

The chain has TRBV7-3 and TRBJ2-7, with 8 bases identical to TRBD2. Germline values: CDR1 SGHTA, CDR2 FQGTGA. The CDR3 runs to 13 residues. J was trimmed by 3 bases and V by 8 bases; bases with no gene match: 6. DNA for the CDR3: TGTGCCAGCGCGGGGGGAATCCTCTACGAGCAGTACTTC. It specifies CASAGGILYEQYF.

A remark on this clone: A junction end diverges from the germline sequence, so it may reflect a read error. The chain couples TRBV29-1 to TRBJ2-7, with 12 bases aligning to TRBD2. The CDR3 has 16 residues. Germline V gene data show CDR1 as SQVTM and CDR2 as ANQGSEA. CDR3 sequence (DNA): TGCGGCGTTGAGCTTACTAGCGGGGGGCCTCCCTACGAGCAGTACTTC. Protein: CGVELTSGGPPYEQYF.

CDR3 bases: TGTGCCAGCAGCCGCAGGCGGGATGAAAAACTGTTTTTT. Amino acids: CASSRRRDEKLFF. The chain is built from TRBV28 and TRBJ1-4; D is unclear. This CDR3 spans 13 amino acids. The germline CDR1 and CDR2 sequences are MDHEN and SYDVKM. Deletions cut 6 bases from V and 6 bases from J, with 11 bases between.

The chain carries TRBV7-6 and TRBJ1-1; no definite D call. The germline V gene has CDR1 SGHVS and CDR2 FNYEAQ. This CDR3 contains 11 residues. Trimming cost V 4 bases and J 2 bases, with 2 bases left between them. The CDR3 sequence: CASSSNTEAFF. The CDR3 DNA reads TGTGCCAGCAGCTCAAACACTGAAGCTTTCTTT.

The J gene is TRBJ2-7, the V gene TRBV7-2; unclear D gene. CDR1 SGHTA and CDR2 FQGNSA come from the germline V gene. Between the trimmed V and J ends, which lost 6 bases and 0 bases, there was a span of 15 bases. There are 15 residues in the CDR3. CDR3 nucleotides: TGTGCCAGCAGTCCGAGCGATTCGAGCTCCTACGAGCAGTACTTC. This translates into CASSPSDSSSYEQYF.

The chain carries TRBV7-3 and TRBJ2-3; 7 bases match TRBD2. This CDR3 comprises 15 residues. CDR1 is SGHTA, CDR2 FQGTGA, per germline. The V segment lost 1 base and the J segment 4 bases; nucleotides outside the gene matches: 5. The CDR3 spells CASSLSGGVSDTQYF. The CDR3 region has the DNA TGTGCCAGCAGCTTAAGCGGGGGAGTTTCAGATACGCAGTATTTT. The full variable domain, completed using reference TRBV7-3 and TRBJ2-3, is GAGVSQTPSNKVTEKGKYVELRCDPISGHTALYWYRQSLGQGPEFLIYFQGTGAADDSGLPNDRFFAVRPEGSVSTLKIQRTERGDSAVYLCASSLSGGVSDTQYFGPGTRLTVL.

This chain links TRBV19 with TRBJ2-6; 8 nucleotides match TRBD1. CDR3 length: 17 amino acids. The trim removed 3 bases at V and 0 bases at J, leaving 4 bases unmatched. The germline CDR1 and CDR2 sequences are LNHDA and SQIVND (reference sequence). In DNA, the CDR3 is TGTGCCAGTAGTATTGGGACAGGACACTCTGGGGCCAACGTCCTGACTTTC. Translating gives CASSIGTGHSGANVLTF.

The chain joins TRBV13 to TRBJ2-5, with 7 bases fitting TRBD1. V shed 4 bases and J 7 bases; nucleotides not matched to a gene: 6. CDR1 and CDR2 from the germline V gene are PRHDT and FYEKMQ (reference sequence). The CDR3 is 13 amino acids. CDR3 nucleotide sequence: TGTGCCAGCAGCTGGGACAGACCTCCGACCCAGTACTTC. Its protein is CASSWDRPPTQYF.

V usage is TRBV5-1 and J usage is TRBJ2-7; 10 bases agree with TRBD1. This CDR3 has 16 residues. Unmatched junction bases numbered 5, after V lost 0 bases and J lost 2 bases. Germline V gene data show CDR1 as SGHRS and CDR2 as YFSETQ. The CDR3 sequence: CASSLGDRGPAYEQYF. The CDR3, as DNA: TGCGCCAGCAGCTTGGGGGACAGGGGTCCAGCCTACGAGCAGTACTTC.

The rearrangement uses TRBV14 and TRBJ1-2; 7 bases map to TRBD1. CDR1 and CDR2 from the germline V gene are SGHDN and FVKESK. The CDR3 runs to 19 residues. V lost 4 bases, J lost 4 bases, and 21 bases stayed unmatched. The CDR3 sequence: CASSPWDDRAEEGVYGYTF. As DNA, the CDR3 is TGTGCCAGCAGCCCATGGGACGACAGGGCAGAAGAAGGAGTCTATGGCTACACCTTC.

V is TRBV12-5 and J is TRBJ2-5, with a weak D call TRBD2 (5 bases). The length of the CDR3 is 13 residues. The germline V gene encodes CDR1 LGHNT and CDR2 FRNRAP. V was clipped by 5 bases and J by 4 bases, with 11 bases between them. The CDR3 protein is CASGPGRGETQYF. The DNA for the CDR3 is TGTGCTAGTGGTCCCGGACGGGGAGAGACCCAGTACTTC. Filled out from reference TRBV12-5 and TRBJ2-5, the complete variable domain reads DARVTQTPRHKVTEMGQEVTMRCQPILGHNTVFWYRQTMMQGLELLAYFRNRAPLDDSGMPKDRFSAEMPDATLATLKIQPSEPRDSAVYFCASGPGRGETQYFGPGTRLLVL.

The gene calls are TRBV4-3 and TRBJ2-3, with D perhaps TRBD2 (5 bases). CDR1 LGHNA and CDR2 YSLEER come from the germline V gene. V was shortened by 1 base and J by 4 bases, with 15 bases between the two germline ends. CDR3 length: 16 amino acids. Written as DNA, the CDR3 is TGCGCCAGCAGCCAAGGGCGGGTTTTGAGGGCAGATACGCAGTATTTT. It specifies CASSQGRVLRADTQYF.

The CDR3, as DNA: TGTGCCAGTAGTACGAGACAGGAGACTAACTATGGCTACACCTTC. Translated: CASSTRQETNYGYTF. The chain employs TRBV19 and TRBJ1-2; weak D call: TRBD1 (6 bases). This CDR3 spans 15 amino acids. Trimming removed 4 bases from V and 0 bases from J, with 12 bases in between. The germline V gene has CDR1 LNHDA and CDR2 SQIVND (reference sequence).

The V gene is TRBV7-8, the J gene TRBJ2-1, with 8 bases lining up with TRBD2. With V trimmed by 5 bases and J by 4 bases, 13 bases remained unmatched. Per the germline V gene, CDR1 is SGHVS and CDR2 is FQNEAQ. The CDR3 length is 17 residues. This CDR3 reads CASSESGGTSLYNEQFF. The CDR3 DNA follows: TGTGCCAGCAGCGAAAGCGGGGGTACTAGCCTATACAATGAGCAGTTCTTC.

The chain employs TRBV2 and TRBJ2-5; 10 bases line up with TRBD2. Germline lookup yields CDR1 SNHLY and CDR2 FYNNEI. The CDR3 extends over 15 amino acids. V lost 6 bases and J lost 1; bases outside the gene matches: 5. CDR3 loop: CASRAGLAAQETQYF. DNA for the CDR3: TGTGCCAGCAGAGCCGGACTAGCGGCCCAAGAGACCCAGTACTTC.

This clone was counted between two and nine times. The chain uses TRBV19 and TRBJ2-7, with 13 bases aligning to TRBD2. Germline V lookup: CDR1 LNHDA, CDR2 SQIVND (reference sequence). The CDR3 extends over 13 amino acids. Unmatched junction bases numbered 2, after V lost 8 bases and J lost 4 bases. This chain's CDR3 is CASRTSGGYEQYF. The CDR3 DNA follows: TGTGCCAGTCGGACTAGCGGGGGTTACGAGCAGTACTTC.

This clone was observed a single time. The chain has TRBV5-6 and TRBJ1-4; TRBD1 might be the D (6 bases). The CDR3 length is 17 residues. CDR1 is SGHDT and CDR2 is YYEEEE in the germline V gene. V was pared by 1 base and J by 4 bases, with 17 bases between. The CDR3 nucleotides are TGTGCCAGCAGCTTGTGGGGTAGCGGGACAAGTAATGAAAAACTGTTTTTT. Its translation is CASSLWGSGTSNEKLFF.

This chain connects TRBV25-1 to TRBJ2-3; 7 nucleotides line up with TRBD2. This CDR3 is built from 15 residues. V gave up 4 bases and J gave up 2 bases; unmatched junction bases: 6. Germline V CDR1 and CDR2: MGHDK, SYGVNS. The CDR3 protein is CASSAQRGNTDTQYF. DNA of the CDR3: TGTGCCAGCAGTGCCCAGCGGGGAAACACAGATACGCAGTATTTT.

This sequence joins TRBV9 and TRBJ2-2; the D gene is possibly TRBD1 (5 bases). The CDR3 loop spans 14 amino acids. The germline V gene has CDR1 SGDLS and CDR2 YYNGEE. The V gene lost 3 bases and the J gene lost 8 bases, with 14 bases spanning the gap. DNA for the CDR3: TGTGCCAGCAGCGCGGACATCCAAGTGGGGGAGCTGTTTTTT. Translating it yields CASSADIQVGELFF.

This rearrangement joins TRBV7-2 to TRBJ1-1, with unresolved D. Germline values: CDR1 SGHTA, CDR2 FQGNSA. Trimming left V 3 bases short and J 0 bases short, with 11 bases between. The CDR3 contains 15 residues. The CDR3, as DNA: TGTGCCAGCAGCTTCCTCACCACTATGAACACTGAAGCTTTCTTT. The encoded protein is CASSFLTTMNTEAFF.